This T cell receptor (beta chain) was observed in a study of blood T cell repertoires in COVID-19. Whole-study context: Material from acute and convalescent COVID-19 was sourced from the United States, Italy and Spain. The analysed material was cDNA or gDNA that came from T cells, B-cell-depleted T cells, or PBMCs.

How the authors handled the data: Nucleated cell counts were estimated from reference gene primer amplification. TCRdb's table, derived via immunoSEQ multiplex PCR, lists solely in-frame clones and lacks some. That table gives V, J and clone size, and the DNA gave D and trimming. The sample records about 140,000 clones, around 80% being singletons. There are 16 residues in the CDR3. Trimming took off 4 bases at V and 0 bases at J, with 13 bases between the two ends. From germline, CDR1 is MGHRA and CDR2 YSYEKL. This chain joins TRBV4-1 and TRBJ2-1; no clear D. Sequencing input: peripheral blood. This TCR was sampled from a woman at least 80 years old in a cohort sampled during active or convalescent COVID-19. CDR3 protein: CASSRTPYGSYNEQFF. The DNA for the CDR3 is TGCGCCAGCAGCCGCACGCCCTACGGCTCCTACAATGAGCAGTTCTTC.